The next 21 T cell receptor beta chains were all read from a single sample in a study of T cells in women clearing cervical HPV infection. Measured with immunoSEQ multiplex PCR; TCRdb has only the in-frame clones, and not every one. The sample shows about 35,000 clones, and roughly 1.5% sits with its ten largest clones. The sequencing input was blood buffy coat. These receptors all come from a woman between 18 and 69 years old with a cervical HPV16 infection that either progressed to CIN3+ or cleared (not recorded which).

Concerning this clone itself: The read comes to an end 3 residues before the CDR3 does, leaving the germline J gene to fill in the end. V usage is TRBV5-4 and J usage is TRBJ2-3, with 8 bases fitting TRBD2. The CDR3 is 16 residues long. V dropped 2 bases and J dropped 4; count of bases not matched to a gene: 9. The V gene's germline CDR1 is SGHNT and CDR2 YYREEE (reference sequence). The covered CDR3 bases are TGTGCCAGCAGCTTTGGGATAGCGGGAAAGTCAGATACG. Its protein is CASSFGIAGKSDT. In full, the CDR3 is CASSFGIAGKSDTQYF.

As for this clone: Sequencing ends 3 residues short of the CDR3 end; the germline J gene provides the rest. The chain combines TRBV20-1 with TRBJ1-1; D gene ambiguous. Trimming took off 1 base at V and 6 bases at J, with 9 bases between the two ends. Germline V CDR1 and CDR2: DFQATT, SNEGSKA (reference sequence). CDR3 size: 12 residues. The chain's CDR3 is CSARVLRAEAFF. CDR3 DNA (partial): TGCAGTGCTAGAGTGCTTAGAGCTGAA.

For this clone: Read sequence stops 3 residues before the CDR3 end, and the germline J gene provides the missing end. The chain links TRBV19 to TRBJ2-2; D is ambiguous. The CDR3 runs to 16 residues. The germline V and J ends were trimmed by 7 bases and 0 bases, with 15 bases remaining between them. CDR1 and CDR2 from the germline V gene are LNHDA and SQIVND (reference sequence). CDR3 region: CASKPQELANTGELFF. The covered CDR3 bases are TGTGCCAGTAAACCCCAGGAACTCGCGAACACCGGGGAG.

Remarks on this clone: With the read ending 3 residues before the CDR3 end, the germline J gene is used to fill in that end. This sequence joins TRBV2 and TRBJ1-4, with D perhaps TRBD1 (5 bases). Germline CDR1 SNHLY, CDR2 FYNNEI. CDR3 length: 16 residues. The CDR3 loop reads CASTLTWAPGANVLFF. Incomplete CDR3 DNA: TGTGCCAGCACCTTAACCTGGGCGCCTGGGGCCAACGTA.

On this clone itself: The CDR3 is cut off 3 residues early in the read; its end comes from the germline J gene. The chain has TRBV19 and TRBJ1-2, with D possibly TRBD1 on 6 matching bases. The germline gives CDR1 LNHDA, CDR2 SQIVND (reference sequence). This CDR3 spans 12 amino acids. CDR3 DNA, as far as it was read: TGTGCCAGTAGTAGTAACAGGGTCGAC. Translated, it gives CASSSNRVD. The CDR3 in full is CASSSNRVDYTF.

On this clone: The read finishes 3 residues shy of the CDR3 end, and the germline J gene is used to complete it. The V call is TRBV19, the J call TRBJ1-2, with 7 bases that match TRBD1. The V gene's germline CDR1 is LNHDA and CDR2 SQIVND (reference sequence). The CDR3 runs to 13 residues. This CDR3 reads CASSIRGDADYTF. Partial CDR3 DNA: TGTGCCAGTAGTATCAGGGGGGACGCCGAC. Drawing the rest from reference TRBV19 and TRBJ1-2, the complete variable domain is DGGITQSPKYLFRKEGQNVTLSCEQNLNHDAMYWYRQDPGQGLRLIYYSQIVNDFQKGDIAEGYSVSREKKESFPLTVTSAQKNPTAFYLCASSIRGDADYTFGSGTRLTVV.

On this clone itself: The sequence runs out 3 residues before the end of the CDR3; the remainder is reconstructed from the germline J gene. This rearrangement joins TRBV19 to TRBJ2-3; 7 bases align to TRBD1. This CDR3 contains 14 residues. Germline CDR1 reads LNHDA; CDR2 reads SQIVND (reference sequence). CDR3 region: CASSTRDRQETQYF. The CDR3 bases that were read are TGTGCCAGTAGTACCCGGGACAGACAAGAGACG.

On this clone itself: The read gets to within 3 residues of the CDR3 end, and the germline J gene fills in the rest. This sequence joins TRBV5-1 and TRBJ2-7; the match to TRBD2 covers 7 bases. The CDR3 has 14 residues. Germline V CDR1 and CDR2: SGHRS, YFSETQ. V dropped 2 bases and J dropped 3; count of bases not matched to a gene: 5. The CDR3: CASSFGGSLYEQYF. Partial CDR3 DNA: TGCGCCAGCAGCTTTGGCGGGAGCCTCTACGAG.

Note on this clone: With the read ending 3 residues before the CDR3 end, the germline J gene is used to fill in that end. J is TRBJ1-1 and V is TRBV30, with TRBD1 as a possible D gene (5 bases). Germline CDR1 reads GTSNPN; CDR2 reads SVGIG (reference sequence). The CDR3 has 15 amino acids. With 0 bases removed from V and 5 bases from J, the gap between germline ends came to 16 bases. This chain's CDR3 is CAWSVHIGGRTEAFF. CDR3 DNA, as far as it was read: TGTGCCTGGAGTGTACACATCGGGGGTCGGACTGAA.

About this clone: Sequencing ends 3 residues short of the CDR3 end; the germline J gene provides the rest. The chain recombines TRBV18 with TRBJ1-2; TRBD1 is a possible D gene (5 bases). From germline, CDR1 is KGHSH and CDR2 LQKENI. This CDR3 region has 13 residues. Incomplete CDR3 DNA: TGTGCCAGCTCGGCGGGACGGGGGGATACC. Encoded protein: CASSAGRGDT. The CDR3 as a whole reads CASSAGRGDTYTF.

Notes on this clone: The read stops 3 residues short of the end of the CDR3; the missing end is completed from the germline J gene. The chain links TRBV2 to TRBJ2-5, with 14 bases lining up with TRBD2. After removal of 4 bases from V and 5 bases from J, the junction contained 6 bases not matched to a gene. CDR3 size: 16 residues. Germline values: CDR1 SNHLY, CDR2 FYNNEI. The part of the CDR3 DNA that was read is TGTGCCAGCAGTGGACTAGCGGGGGGGCGGGGTGAGACC. Residues: CASSGLAGGRGET. The complete CDR3 protein is CASSGLAGGRGETQYF. The full variable domain, its missing parts supplied by reference TRBV2 and TRBJ2-5, is EPEVTQTPSHQVTQMGQEVILRCVPISNHLYFYWYRQILGQKVEFLVSFYNNEISEKSEIFDDQFSVERPDGSNFTLKIRSTKLEDSAMYFCASSGLAGGRGETQYFGPGTRLLVL.

To note about this clone: Read coverage stops 3 residues before the CDR3 terminus; the germline J gene supplies the remainder. This sequence joins TRBV20-1 and TRBJ2-3; 7 bases agree with TRBD1. Germline CDR1 DFQATT, CDR2 SNEGSKA (reference sequence). CDR3 length: 15 amino acids. J gave up 2 bases and V 5 bases, and 10 bases lay outside the gene matches. Partial CDR3 DNA: TGCAGTGCTCCTTCCGGGACAGACCCCACAGATACG. Its translation: CSAPSGTDPTDT. The CDR3 in full is CSAPSGTDPTDTQYF.

Points on this clone: The sequence runs out 3 residues before the end of the CDR3; the remainder is reconstructed from the germline J gene. J is TRBJ2-2 and V is TRBV19, with TRBD2 as a possible D gene (6 bases). This CDR3 has 13 amino acids. CDR1 is LNHDA and CDR2 is SQIVND in the germline V gene (reference sequence). CDR3 protein: CASSIGGRSPLFF. CDR3 DNA, as far as it was read: TGTGCCAGTAGTATCGGGGGACGTTCACCG.

About this clone: The CDR3 goes on 3 residues after the read ends, and that part is filled in from the germline J gene. The chain combines TRBV20-1 with TRBJ1-3; D gene unclear. V was cut by 7 bases and J by 4 bases, with 14 bases left in between. The CDR3 contains 13 residues. The germline gives CDR1 DFQATT, CDR2 SNEGSKA (reference sequence). Here the CDR3 reads CSVTALAGNTIYF. The CDR3 bases that were read are TGCAGTGTCACCGCCTTGGCCGGAAACACC.

Worth noting for this clone: The CDR3 is cut off 3 residues early in the read; its end comes from the germline J gene. V usage is TRBV19 and J usage is TRBJ2-1; TRBD2 aligns across 12 bases. This CDR3 has 15 residues. Germline CDR1 is LNHDA and CDR2 is SQIVND (reference sequence). With V trimmed by 6 bases and J by 4 bases, 4 bases remained unmatched. CDR3 protein: CASRSSGRAYNEQFF. The covered CDR3 bases are TGTGCCAGTAGGTCTAGCGGGAGGGCGTACAATGAG. The variable domain in full, with the rest retrieved from reference TRBV19 and TRBJ2-1, is DGGITQSPKYLFRKEGQNVTLSCEQNLNHDAMYWYRQDPGQGLRLIYYSQIVNDFQKGDIAEGYSVSREKKESFPLTVTSAQKNPTAFYLCASRSSGRAYNEQFFGPGTRLTVL.

About this clone itself: Sequencing ends 3 residues short of the CDR3 end; the germline J gene provides the rest. This chain uses TRBV10-1 with TRBJ2-5; D is possibly TRBD2 (6 bases). CDR3 length: 14 amino acids. Germline V gene sequence: CDR1 WNHNN, CDR2 SYGVQD (reference sequence). Trimming shortened V by 9 bases and J by 4 bases, and 18 bases separated the two germline ends. Here the CDR3 reads CARAPPGRGETQYF. Partial CDR3 DNA: TGCGCCAGAGCCCCCCCAGGGCGGGGAGAGACC.

Comment on this clone: Read data end 3 residues before the CDR3 end; the end is taken from the germline J gene. The genes are TRBV6-4 and TRBJ2-1; 10 bases are a match to TRBD2. V trimming: 6 bases; J trimming: 4 bases; junction bases outside the gene matches: 3. Germline CDR1 reads MRHNA; CDR2 reads SNTAGT. The CDR3 is 14 residues long. CDR3 bases read: TGTGCCAGCAGCGAGCGGGGGGGTTACAATGAG. Translating it yields CASSERGGYNE. The entire CDR3 is CASSERGGYNEQFF.

As to this clone: The read falls 3 residues short of the CDR3 end, and the missing part is taken from the germline J gene. The chain couples TRBV20-1 to TRBJ1-2; D unresolved. In germline, CDR1 is DFQATT, CDR2 SNEGSKA (reference sequence). Trimming pared 4 bases from V and 2 bases from J, leaving 11 bases between. CDR3 length: 13 residues. CDR3 loop: CSATGQGNYGYTF. The CDR3 DNA, read in part, is TGCAGTGCTACTGGGCAAGGAAACTATGGC.

The part of the CDR3 DNA that was read is TGCGCCAGCAGCTTCCCAGGGGAAGAGACG. Its translation: CASSFPGEET. The full CDR3 sequence reads CASSFPGEETQYF. V is TRBV5-1 and J is TRBJ2-3; possibly TRBD1 for D (6 bases). The CDR3 end lies 3 residues beyond the end of the read and is filled in from the germline J gene. The CDR3 runs 13 residues. Germline V gene sequence: CDR1 SGHRS, CDR2 YFSETQ.

As to this clone: Coverage ceases 3 residues before the CDR3 finishes, and the germline J gene fills in the end. The chain couples TRBV2 to TRBJ1-1; D is uncertain. V was shortened by 3 bases and J by 4 bases, with 15 bases between the two germline ends. Germline V gene data show CDR1 as SNHLY and CDR2 as FYNNEI. This CDR3 is 15 amino acids long. The covered CDR3 bases are TGTGCCAGCAGTGACAGCCGGCCGGCGGGCACTGAA. It translates to CASSDSRPAGTE. From start to end, the CDR3 is CASSDSRPAGTEAFF.

Note on this clone: Sequencing ends 3 residues short of the CDR3 end; the germline J gene provides the rest. The chain couples TRBV20-1 to TRBJ2-2; D perhaps matches TRBD2 (7 bases). CDR3 size: 15 residues. Per the germline V gene, CDR1 is DFQATT and CDR2 is SNEGSKA (reference sequence). The V end lost 6 bases, the J end lost 3 bases, and 17 bases lay between the germline ends. The CDR3 here is CSAPEGGMYTGELFF. The sequenced CDR3 bases are TGCAGTGCCCCCGAGGGGGGGATGTACACCGGGGAG.